The next 26 T cell receptor beta chains were all read from a single sample in a study of response to subunit inactivated influenza vaccine. MiXCR was run by TCRdb on the RT-PCR reads, yielding one entry per CDR3 protein. The sample contains around 320,000 distinct CDR3 sequences, about 20% of which appear only once. Material: PBMCs from blood, obtained about 20 months after vaccination. The receptors derive from a man aged 45 to 75 who received an inactivated influenza vaccine.

This rearrangement joins TRBV30 to TRBJ2-2, with unresolved D. The V end lost 2 bases, the J end lost 5 bases, and 12 bases lay between the germline ends. The CDR3 loop spans 14 amino acids. The germline V gene has CDR1 GTSNPN and CDR2 SVGIG (reference sequence). CDR3 in amino acids: CAWSSRLLTGELFF. For the CDR3, the DNA is TGTGCCTGGAGTTCAAGACTCCTAACCGGGGAGCTGTTTTTT.

The chain couples TRBV12-3 or TRBV12-4 to TRBJ1-6; D unresolved. V was pared by 5 bases and J by 0 bases, with 5 bases between. This CDR3 is built from 14 residues. The CDR3 DNA reads as TGTGCCAGCAGTACGAGCTCCTATAATTCACCCCTCCACTTT. Translation: CASSTSSYNSPLHF.

The chain uses TRBV11-2 and TRBJ2-7; 8 bases match TRBD2. The CDR3 contains 17 residues. Germline V gene lookup returns CDR1 SGHAT and CDR2 FQNNGV. After removal of 2 bases from V and 4 bases from J, the junction contained 13 bases not matched to a gene. CDR3 nucleotides: TGTGCCAGCAGCTTACTTATAGGAACTAGCGGTAAATACGAGCAGTACTTC. The encoded protein is CASSLLIGTSGKYEQYF.

The table lists this clonotype with a few counts. The rearrangement links TRBV2 to TRBJ1-5; 11 nucleotides line up with TRBD1. The CDR3 consists of 15 residues. Losses at the gene ends were 5 bases for V and 6 bases for J; bases not matched to a gene: 6. CDR1 is SNHLY and CDR2 is FYNNEI in the germline V gene. CDR3 sequence (DNA): TGTGCCAGCAGTAAATGGACAGGGGGCATTCAGCCCCAGCATTTT. It specifies CASSKWTGGIQPQHF.

This chain joins TRBV9 and TRBJ2-2; D uncertain. CDR3 size: 15 residues. The V gene lost 0 bases and the J gene lost 4 bases, with 10 bases spanning the gap. Germline values: CDR1 SGDLS, CDR2 YYNGEE. The CDR3 loop is CASSVDVSPTGELFF. The CDR3 region has the DNA TGTGCCAGCAGCGTAGATGTCAGCCCCACCGGGGAGCTGTTTTTT.

This clonotype appeared many times. The chain employs TRBV11-2 and TRBJ1-4; no reliable D call. In germline, CDR1 is SGHAT, CDR2 FQNNGV. V dropped 6 bases and J dropped 5 bases, with 16 bases sitting between them. This CDR3 has 15 amino acids. The CDR3 DNA reads as TGTGCCAGCAGGTCCATAAGACACGGGAATGAAAAACTGTTTTTT. The encoded protein is CASRSIRHGNEKLFF.

The V call is TRBV20-1, the J call TRBJ1-5; D unclear. The CDR3 is 13 amino acids. Trimming took 1 base from V and 0 from J, leaving 4 bases between them. The germline V gene has CDR1 DFQATT and CDR2 SNEGSKA (reference sequence). As DNA, the CDR3 is TGCAGTGCTAGAGTCTCTAGCAATCAGCCCCAGCATTTT. Translating it yields CSARVSSNQPQHF.

This chain links TRBV7-9 with TRBJ1-5; D not resolved. V shed 4 bases and J shed 0 bases, with 10 bases lying between them. The CDR3 length is 15 residues. CDR1 and CDR2 (germline): SEHNR, FQNEAQ (reference sequence). The DNA of the CDR3 is TGTGCCAGCAGCTCCGGAGCCGGTAGCAATCAGCCCCAGCATTTT. Its protein is CASSSGAGSNQPQHF.

This clonotype was seen repeatedly, ten times or more. The chain couples TRBV29-1 to TRBJ1-1, with D maybe TRBD1 (5 bases). V was pared by 7 bases and J by 4 bases, with 16 bases between. Germline loops: CDR1 SQVTM, CDR2 ANQGSEA. The CDR3 runs to 13 residues. This chain's CDR3 is CSGAFGGGTEAFF. Here the CDR3 DNA reads TGCAGCGGAGCCTTCGGGGGTGGCACTGAAGCTTTCTTT.

The chain is built from TRBV12-3 or TRBV12-4 and TRBJ1-2; D might be TRBD1 (6 bases). The CDR3 spans 13 residues. V lost 5 bases and J 5 bases, leaving 12 bases between the germline ends. The CDR3 is CASSVQGRYGYTF. CDR3 sequence (DNA): TGTGCCAGCAGTGTACAGGGTAGATATGGCTACACCTTC.

This chain joins TRBV12-3 or TRBV12-4 and TRBJ2-7; D is undetermined. This CDR3 region has 14 residues. V lost 2 bases to trimming and J lost 3 bases, with 11 bases between them. The CDR3 is CASSLSGPIYEQYF. The CDR3 DNA reads as TGTGCCAGCAGTTTAAGTGGGCCCATCTACGAGCAGTACTTC.

This clonotype was seen only once. This sequence joins TRBV11-2 and TRBJ2-7, with 9 nucleotides matching TRBD2. The CDR3 has 15 amino acids. Germline loops: CDR1 SGHAT, CDR2 FQNNGV. Germline trimming cut 7 bases from V and 4 bases from J; bases unmatched to any gene: 11. CDR3 nucleotides: TGTGCCAGCACACCGCGGCGCGGGGGGGCGTACGAGCAGTACTTC. It is translated as CASTPRRGGAYEQYF.

This clonotype appeared a few times. The chain uses TRBV6-2 or TRBV6-3 and TRBJ2-7; either TRBD1 or TRBD2 may supply D (5 bases each). Germline V gives CDR1 MNHEY, CDR2 SVGEGT. The V gene lost 2 bases and the J gene lost 2 bases, with 10 bases spanning the gap. The CDR3 is 14 residues long. DNA for the CDR3: TGTGCCAGCAGTTACAGGGACGTAACCTACGAGCAGTACTTC. It translates to CASSYRDVTYEQYF.

The genes are TRBV27 and TRBJ1-5; D ambiguous. The CDR3 totals 15 residues. Trimming stripped 4 bases from V and 6 bases from J, with 16 bases between. Germline lookup yields CDR1 MNHEY and CDR2 SMNVEV (reference sequence). The CDR3 protein is CASSSDAEGSQPQHF. In nucleotides, the CDR3 is TGTGCCAGCAGTTCGGACGCAGAGGGTAGTCAGCCCCAGCATTTT.

CDR3 bases: TGTGCCAGCAGCTTAGCACTAACGACACAAGTTAGTGGCTACACCTTC. Its translation: CASSLALTTQVSGYTF. The V gene is TRBV7-8, the J gene TRBJ1-2; the D is unclear. This CDR3 comprises 16 residues. Trimming removed 0 bases from V and 7 bases from J, with 18 bases in between. Germline lookup yields CDR1 SGHVS and CDR2 FQNEAQ.

This clonotype was found a few times. The rearrangement joins TRBV6-2 or TRBV6-3 to TRBJ1-1; D is unclear. The CDR3 is 11 residues long. With 6 bases removed from V and 7 bases from J, the gap between germline ends came to 9 bases. Germline V gives CDR1 MNHEY, CDR2 SVGEGT. The CDR3, as DNA: TGTGCCAGCAGAAGGACGGTTGAAGCTTTCTTT. Amino acids: CASRRTVEAFF.

The chain combines TRBV20-1 with TRBJ2-7, with 12 bases identical to TRBD2. The germline gives CDR1 DFQATT, CDR2 SNEGSKA (reference sequence). With V trimmed by 5 bases and J by 2 bases, 1 base remained unmatched. This CDR3 spans 13 amino acids. This chain's CDR3 is CSASSGRAYEQYF. DNA of the CDR3: TGCAGTGCTTCTAGCGGGAGGGCCTACGAGCAGTACTTC.

The chain uses TRBV5-1 and TRBJ1-5; D possibly corresponds to TRBD1 (6 bases). V lost 4 bases and J 0 bases, leaving 11 bases between the germline ends. CDR1 SGHRS and CDR2 YFSETQ come from the germline V gene. This CDR3 region has 15 residues. DNA of the CDR3: TGCGCCAGCAGCCTAACGGACAGTAGCAATCAGCCCCAGCATTTT. Translated, it gives CASSLTDSSNQPQHF.

This clonotype occurred many times. The chain uses TRBV29-1 and TRBJ1-2, with TRBD1 as a possible D gene (6 bases). The CDR3 loop spans 13 amino acids. Germline values: CDR1 SQVTM, CDR2 ANQGSEA. Between the trimmed V and J ends, which lost 0 bases and 4 bases, there was a span of 9 bases. Here the CDR3 reads CSVEEGGGYGYTF. CDR3 coding DNA: TGCAGCGTTGAAGAAGGGGGTGGCTATGGCTACACCTTC.

This clonotype was detected only a few times. The chain couples TRBV29-1 to TRBJ1-2; D unclear. Germline lookup yields CDR1 SQVTM and CDR2 ANQGSEA. V was shortened by 5 bases and J by 8 bases, with 12 bases between the two germline ends. CDR3 length: 11 amino acids. CDR3 protein: CSVNSEGGYTF. DNA for the CDR3: TGCAGCGTTAACAGCGAAGGCGGCTACACCTTC.

This clonotype was seen repeatedly, ten times or more. V is TRBV7-2 and J is TRBJ1-1; D not resolved. Trimming removed 1 base from V and 0 bases from J, with 9 bases in between. Germline lookup yields CDR1 SGHTA and CDR2 FQGNSA. There are 15 residues in the CDR3. The CDR3 sequence: CASSLGVSVNTEAFF. The CDR3 nucleotides read TGTGCCAGCAGCTTAGGTGTCTCGGTGAACACTGAAGCTTTCTTT. The full variable domain, its missing parts supplied by reference TRBV7-2 and TRBJ1-1, is GAGVSQSPSNKVTEKGKDVELRCDPISGHTALYWYRQSLGQGLEFLIYFQGNSAPDKSGLPSDRFSAERTGGSVSTLTIQRTQQEDSAVYLCASSLGVSVNTEAFFGQGTRLTVV.

The chain links TRBV3-1 to TRBJ2-1, with D unclear. Germline CDR1 reads LGHDT; CDR2 reads YNNKEL (reference sequence). CDR3 length: 14 amino acids. V lost 0 bases, J lost 6 bases, and 9 bases lay in between. The chain's CDR3 is CASSQDLVANEQFF. CDR3 sequence (DNA): TGTGCCAGCAGCCAAGATTTGGTGGCCAATGAGCAGTTCTTC.

This clonotype occurred a few times. This chain uses TRBV27 with TRBJ1-4; D unclear. The V gene lost 5 bases and the J gene lost 8 bases, with 18 bases spanning the gap. This CDR3 comprises 15 residues. Per germline, CDR1 MNHEY and CDR2 SMNVEV (reference sequence). This CDR3 reads CASSPLWVRAEKLFF. CDR3 DNA: TGTGCCAGCAGTCCCCTATGGGTGAGAGCCGAAAAACTGTTTTTT. The full variable domain, completed using reference TRBV27 and TRBJ1-4, is EAQVTQNPRYLITVTGKKLTVTCSQNMNHEYMSWYRQDPGLGLRQIYYSMNVEVTDKGDVPEGYKVSRKEKRNFPLILESPSPNQTSLYFCASSPLWVRAEKLFFGSGTQLSVL.

There are a few counts of this clonotype. The J gene is TRBJ2-3, the V gene TRBV29-1; 11 bases match TRBD1. The CDR3 runs 15 residues. V lost 3 bases and J lost 4; bases outside the gene matches: 6. Germline assignment: CDR1 SQVTM and CDR2 ANQGSEA. The CDR3 loop reads CSVEWTGGSPDTQYF. The CDR3 bases are TGCAGCGTTGAGTGGACAGGGGGCTCCCCAGATACGCAGTATTTT.

V usage is TRBV12-3 or TRBV12-4 and J usage is TRBJ2-7, with 7 nucleotides matching TRBD2. CDR3 length: 13 residues. Trimming removed 8 bases from V and 2 bases from J; junction bases left unmatched: 6. CDR3 coding DNA: TGTGCCAGCGGCACAAGCGGGGCCTACGAGCAGTACTTC. The encoded protein is CASGTSGAYEQYF.

The chain uses TRBV6-2 or TRBV6-3 and TRBJ1-1; no definite D call. CDR1 is MNHEY, CDR2 SVGEGT, per germline. V was clipped by 4 bases and J by 1 base, with 13 bases between them. This CDR3 region has 15 residues. In nucleotides, the CDR3 is TGTGCCAGCAGTTCCCCCACTACCACGAACACTGAAGCTTTCTTT. This translates into CASSSPTTTNTEAFF.